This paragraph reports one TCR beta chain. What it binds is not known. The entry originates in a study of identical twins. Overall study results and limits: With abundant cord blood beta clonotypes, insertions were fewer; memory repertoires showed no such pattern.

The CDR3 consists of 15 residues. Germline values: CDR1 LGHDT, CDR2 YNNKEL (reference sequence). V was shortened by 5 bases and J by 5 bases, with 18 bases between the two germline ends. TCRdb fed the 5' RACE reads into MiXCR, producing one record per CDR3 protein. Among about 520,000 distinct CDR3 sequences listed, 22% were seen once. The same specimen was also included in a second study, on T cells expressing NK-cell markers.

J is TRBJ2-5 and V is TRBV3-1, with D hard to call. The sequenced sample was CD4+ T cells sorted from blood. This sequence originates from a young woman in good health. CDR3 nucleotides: TGTGCCAGCAGCGTCGGTCCCTTCGCCTGGGAGACCCAGTACTTC. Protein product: CASSVGPFAWETQYF.